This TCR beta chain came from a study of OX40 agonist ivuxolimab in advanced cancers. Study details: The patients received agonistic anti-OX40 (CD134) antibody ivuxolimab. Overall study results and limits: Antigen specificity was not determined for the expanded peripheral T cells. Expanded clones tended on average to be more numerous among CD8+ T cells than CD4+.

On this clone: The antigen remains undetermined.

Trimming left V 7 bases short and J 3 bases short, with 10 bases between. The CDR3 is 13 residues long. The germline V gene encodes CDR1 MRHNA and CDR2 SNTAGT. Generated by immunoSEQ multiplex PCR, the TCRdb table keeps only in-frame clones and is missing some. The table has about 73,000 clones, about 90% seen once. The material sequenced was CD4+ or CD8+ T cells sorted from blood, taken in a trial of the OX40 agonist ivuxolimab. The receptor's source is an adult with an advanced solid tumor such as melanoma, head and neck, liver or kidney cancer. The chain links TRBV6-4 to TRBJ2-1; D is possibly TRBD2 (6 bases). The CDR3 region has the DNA TGTGCCAGCACAGGGAGGCACTACAATGAGCAGTTCTTC. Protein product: CASTGRHYNEQFF.